This T cell receptor beta chain emerged from a study of siplizumab effects on memory and regulatory T cells. In regard to this clone: The antigen remains undetermined.

Study-wide points: Siplizumab significantly reduced alloreactive sequences traceable to unstimulated CD4+ memory cells. The alloreactive clones that mapped to unstimulated subsets made up only a minor fraction.

Here immunoSEQ multiplex PCR was the method, and the copy in TCRdb shows in-frame clones only, minus some. The table shows about 63,000 clones, with approximately 87% occurring only once. Germline V CDR1 and CDR2: SQVTM, ANQGSEA. The CDR3 spans 12 residues. The V gene end was trimmed by 6 bases and the J gene end by 5 bases; junction bases not matched to a gene: 6. V gene TRBV29-1 combines with J gene TRBJ2-7; the match to TRBD1 covers 8 bases. The clonotype originates from a human donor in good health. Sequenced material: memory CD4+ T cells sorted from blood. This chain's CDR3 is CSVRDRLDEQYF. CDR3 bases: TGCAGCGTCCGGGACAGGCTCGACGAGCAGTACTTC.